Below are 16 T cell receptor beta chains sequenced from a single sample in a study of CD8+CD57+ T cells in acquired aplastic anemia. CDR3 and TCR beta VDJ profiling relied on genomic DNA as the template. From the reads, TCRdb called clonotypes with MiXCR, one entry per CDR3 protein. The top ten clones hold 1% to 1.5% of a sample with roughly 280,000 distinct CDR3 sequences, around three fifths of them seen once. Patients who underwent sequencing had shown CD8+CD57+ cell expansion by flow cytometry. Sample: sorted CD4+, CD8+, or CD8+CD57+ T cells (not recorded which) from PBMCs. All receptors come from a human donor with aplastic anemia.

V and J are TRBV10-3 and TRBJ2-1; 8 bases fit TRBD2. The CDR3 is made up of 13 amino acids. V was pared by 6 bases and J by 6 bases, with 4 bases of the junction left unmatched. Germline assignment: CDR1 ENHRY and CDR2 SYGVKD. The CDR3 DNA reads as TGTGCCATCAGGGGACTAGTAGGCAATGAGCAGTTCTTC. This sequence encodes CAIRGLVGNEQFF.

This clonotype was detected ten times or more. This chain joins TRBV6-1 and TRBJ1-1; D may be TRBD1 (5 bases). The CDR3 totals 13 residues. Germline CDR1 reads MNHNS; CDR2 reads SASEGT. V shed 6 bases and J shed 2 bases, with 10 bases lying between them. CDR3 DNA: TGTGCCAGCAGGAGGGGATTCAACACTGAAGCTTTCTTT. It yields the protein CASRRGFNTEAFF.

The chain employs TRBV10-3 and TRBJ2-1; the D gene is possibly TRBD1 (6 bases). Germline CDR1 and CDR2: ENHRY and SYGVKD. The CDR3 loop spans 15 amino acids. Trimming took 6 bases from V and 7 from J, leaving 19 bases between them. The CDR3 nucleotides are TGTGCCATCAGGAACTGGACAGTGCAAGGAAATGAGCAGTTCTTC. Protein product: CAIRNWTVQGNEQFF.

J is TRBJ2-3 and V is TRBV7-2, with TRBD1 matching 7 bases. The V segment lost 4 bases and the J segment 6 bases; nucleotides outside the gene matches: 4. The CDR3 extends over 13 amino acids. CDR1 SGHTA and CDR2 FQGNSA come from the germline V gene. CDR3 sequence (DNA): TGTGCCAGCAGCTCACTCAGGGGGGATACGCAGTATTTT. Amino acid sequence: CASSSLRGDTQYF.

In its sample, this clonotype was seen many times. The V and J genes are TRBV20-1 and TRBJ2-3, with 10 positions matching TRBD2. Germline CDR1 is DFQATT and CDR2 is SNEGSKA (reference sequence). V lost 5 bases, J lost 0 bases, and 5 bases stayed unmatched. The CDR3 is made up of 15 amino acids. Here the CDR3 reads CSAERTSGSTDTQYF. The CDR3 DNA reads TGCAGTGCTGAGAGGACTAGCGGAAGCACAGATACGCAGTATTTT.

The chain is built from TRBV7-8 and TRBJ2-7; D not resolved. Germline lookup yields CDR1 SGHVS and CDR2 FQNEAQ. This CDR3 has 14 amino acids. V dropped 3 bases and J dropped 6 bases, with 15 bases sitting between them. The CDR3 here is CASSFWRRSFEQYF. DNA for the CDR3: TGTGCCAGCAGCTTCTGGAGAAGGTCGTTCGAGCAGTACTTC.

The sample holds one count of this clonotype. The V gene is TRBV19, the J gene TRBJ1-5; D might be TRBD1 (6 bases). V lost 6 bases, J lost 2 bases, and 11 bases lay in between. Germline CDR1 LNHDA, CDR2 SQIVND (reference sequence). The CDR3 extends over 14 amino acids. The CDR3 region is CASSISGGNQPQHF. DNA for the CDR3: TGTGCCAGTAGCATCTCAGGGGGCAATCAGCCCCAGCATTTT. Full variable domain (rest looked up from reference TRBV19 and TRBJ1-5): DGGITQSPKYLFRKEGQNVTLSCEQNLNHDAMYWYRQDPGQGLRLIYYSQIVNDFQKGDIAEGYSVSREKKESFPLTVTSAQKNPTAFYLCASSISGGNQPQHFGDGTRLSIL.

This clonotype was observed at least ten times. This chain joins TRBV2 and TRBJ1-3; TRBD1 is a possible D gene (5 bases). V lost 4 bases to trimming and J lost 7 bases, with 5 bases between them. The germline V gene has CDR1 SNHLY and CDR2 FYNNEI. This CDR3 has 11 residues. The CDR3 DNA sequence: TGTGCCAGCAGTGCAGGGAACACCATATATTTT. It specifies CASSAGNTIYF.

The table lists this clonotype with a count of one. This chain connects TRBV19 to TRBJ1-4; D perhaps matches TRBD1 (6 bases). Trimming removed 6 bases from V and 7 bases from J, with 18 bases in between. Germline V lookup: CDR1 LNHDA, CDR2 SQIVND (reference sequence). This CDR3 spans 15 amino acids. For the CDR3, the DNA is TGTGCCAGTAGCCCCGGGACATTCGCGATTGAAAAACTGTTTTTT. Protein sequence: CASSPGTFAIEKLFF. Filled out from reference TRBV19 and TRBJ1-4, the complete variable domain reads DGGITQSPKYLFRKEGQNVTLSCEQNLNHDAMYWYRQDPGQGLRLIYYSQIVNDFQKGDIAEGYSVSREKKESFPLTVTSAQKNPTAFYLCASSPGTFAIEKLFFGSGTQLSVL.

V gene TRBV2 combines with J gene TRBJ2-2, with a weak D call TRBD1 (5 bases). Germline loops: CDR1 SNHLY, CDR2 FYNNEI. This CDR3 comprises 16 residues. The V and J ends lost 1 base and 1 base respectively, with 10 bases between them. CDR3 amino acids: CASSEDPTGNTGELFF. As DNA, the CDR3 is TGTGCCAGCAGTGAAGACCCTACAGGGAACACCGGGGAGCTGTTTTTT.

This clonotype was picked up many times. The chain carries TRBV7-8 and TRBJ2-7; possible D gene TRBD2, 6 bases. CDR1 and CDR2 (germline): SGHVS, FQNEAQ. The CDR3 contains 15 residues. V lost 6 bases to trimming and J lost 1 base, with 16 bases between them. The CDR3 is CASRVDYPSSYEQYF. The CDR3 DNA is TGTGCCAGCAGAGTGGACTATCCGTCATCCTACGAGCAGTACTTC.

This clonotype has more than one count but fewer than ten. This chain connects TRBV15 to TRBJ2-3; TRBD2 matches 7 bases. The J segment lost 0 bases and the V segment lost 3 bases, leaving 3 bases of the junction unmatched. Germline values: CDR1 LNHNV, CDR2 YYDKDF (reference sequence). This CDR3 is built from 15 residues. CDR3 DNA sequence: TGTGCCACCAGCAGGAGCGGGGTTAGCACAGATACGCAGTATTTT. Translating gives CATSRSGVSTDTQYF. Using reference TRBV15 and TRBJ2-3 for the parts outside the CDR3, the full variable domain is DAMVIQNPRYQVTQFGKPVTLSCSQTLNHNVMYWYQQKSSQAPKLLFHYYDKDFNNEADTPDNFQSRRPNTSFCFLDIRSPGLGDTAMYLCATSRSGVSTDTQYFGPGTRLTVL.

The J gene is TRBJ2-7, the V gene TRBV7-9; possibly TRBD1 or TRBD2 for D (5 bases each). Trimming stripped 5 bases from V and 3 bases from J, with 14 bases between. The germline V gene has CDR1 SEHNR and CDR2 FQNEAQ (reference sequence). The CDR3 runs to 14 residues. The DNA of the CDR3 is TGTGCCAGCAGCCCCCGGGACGGACTCTACGAGCAGTACTTC. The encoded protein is CASSPRDGLYEQYF.

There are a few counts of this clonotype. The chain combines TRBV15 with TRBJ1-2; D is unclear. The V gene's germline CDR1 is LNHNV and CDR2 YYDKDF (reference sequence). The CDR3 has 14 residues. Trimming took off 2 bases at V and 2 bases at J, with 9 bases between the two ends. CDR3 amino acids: CATSRNGVNYGYTF. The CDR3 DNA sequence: TGTGCCACCAGCAGAAATGGGGTAAACTATGGCTACACCTTC.

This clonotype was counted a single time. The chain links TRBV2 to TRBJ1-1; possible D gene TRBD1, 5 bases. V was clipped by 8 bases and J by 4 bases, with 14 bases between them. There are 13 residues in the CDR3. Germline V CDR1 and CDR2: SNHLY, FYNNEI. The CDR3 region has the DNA TGTGCCAGCGAGGGACTTAGGGGCACTGAAGCTTTCTTT. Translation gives CASEGLRGTEAFF.

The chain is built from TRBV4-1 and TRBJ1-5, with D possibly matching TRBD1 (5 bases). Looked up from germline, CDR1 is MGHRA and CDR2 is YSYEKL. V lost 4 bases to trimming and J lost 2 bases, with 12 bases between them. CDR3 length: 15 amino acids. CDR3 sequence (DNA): TGCGCCAGCAGCCCCGCTGAAGGGGGCAATCAGCCCCAGCATTTT. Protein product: CASSPAEGGNQPQHF.